The 29 T cell receptor beta chains below come from one sample, sequenced in a study of OX40 agonist ivuxolimab in advanced cancers. Clones were sequenced by immunoSEQ multiplex PCR, and TCRdb holds only the in-frame ones, with some missing. The profile covers over 35,000 clones, with about 86% appearing a single time and roughly a fifth taken by the ten largest. This specimen consisted of CD4+ or CD8+ T cells sorted from blood, obtained in a trial of the OX40 agonist ivuxolimab. The receptors stem from an adult with an advanced solid tumor such as melanoma, head and neck, liver or kidney cancer.

This clone was detected only once. The chain carries TRBV5-6 and TRBJ2-2; D ambiguous. The CDR3 has 14 residues. V was shortened by 6 bases and J by 1 base, with 10 bases between the two germline ends. CDR1 is SGHDT and CDR2 is YYEEEE in the germline V gene. Here the CDR3 DNA reads TGTGCCAGCACCTCCACGGGGAACACCGGGGAGCTGTTTTTT. It codes for CASTSTGNTGELFF.

The rearrangement joins TRBV5-4 to TRBJ1-2; 8 positions agree with TRBD1. V dropped 3 bases and J dropped 5; count of bases not matched to a gene: 6. Germline lookup yields CDR1 SGHNT and CDR2 YYREEE (reference sequence). The CDR3 runs 14 residues. CDR3 in DNA: TGTGCCAGCAGCTATCCAGGGGGCGAGTATGGCTACACCTTC. As protein: CASSYPGGEYGYTF.

The gene calls are TRBV9 and TRBJ2-7; TRBD1 is a possible D gene (6 bases). This CDR3 region has 14 residues. V was cut by 0 bases and J by 2 bases, with 9 bases left in between. CDR1 SGDLS and CDR2 YYNGEE come from the germline V gene. CDR3 residues: CASSVGGQTYEQYF. DNA for the CDR3: TGTGCCAGCAGCGTAGGCGGACAGACCTACGAGCAGTACTTC.

The genes are TRBV7-2 and TRBJ2-7; D ambiguous. The CDR3 runs 13 residues. Germline CDR1 reads SGHTA; CDR2 reads FQGNSA. The V end lost 1 base, the J end lost 5 bases, and 9 bases lay between the germline ends. CDR3 amino acids: CASSLGPSDEQYV. CDR3 DNA sequence: TGTGCCAGCAGCTTAGGCCCATCCGACGAGCAGTACGTC.

This chain joins TRBV29-1 and TRBJ1-1; the match to TRBD1 covers 8 bases. The J segment lost 7 bases and the V segment lost 6 bases, leaving 4 bases of the junction unmatched. Germline assignment: CDR1 SQVTM and CDR2 ANQGSEA. The CDR3 loop spans 11 amino acids. CDR3 in amino acids: CSVWTGLEAFF. Written as DNA, the CDR3 is TGCAGCGTGTGGACAGGGCTTGAAGCTTTCTTT.

The chain has TRBV7-8 and TRBJ2-7; possible D gene TRBD1, 7 bases. The germline CDR1 and CDR2 sequences are SGHVS and FQNEAQ. V dropped 7 bases and J dropped 5 bases, with 18 bases sitting between them. The CDR3 is made up of 14 amino acids. DNA of the CDR3: TGTGCCAGCACCTCGACAGGGAGGTTCCACGAGCAGTACTTC. Residues: CASTSTGRFHEQYF.

This clone was seen a single time. This chain connects TRBV7-8 to TRBJ1-5; D is unclear. Germline V CDR1 and CDR2: SGHVS, FQNEAQ. This CDR3 has 16 amino acids. V lost 0 bases and J lost 5, with 14 bases in between. CDR3 in amino acids: CASSLAWERVDQPQHF. The CDR3 region has the DNA TGTGCCAGCAGCTTAGCGTGGGAGAGGGTAGATCAGCCCCAGCATTTT.

V and J are TRBV7-6 and TRBJ1-6, with 8 bases aligning to TRBD1. After removal of 3 bases from V and 10 bases from J, the junction contained 11 bases not matched to a gene. This CDR3 is 16 amino acids long. The germline gives CDR1 SGHVS, CDR2 FNYEAQ. This CDR3 reads CASSFSSGGAGSPLHF. The CDR3 bases are TGTGCCAGCAGCTTTAGTTCAGGGGGCGCGGGGTCACCCCTCCACTTT.

The V call is TRBV18, the J call TRBJ1-4, with 7 bases identical to TRBD1. V dropped 6 bases and J dropped 0; count of bases not matched to a gene: 4. The germline CDR1 and CDR2 sequences are KGHSH and LQKENI. CDR3 length: 15 amino acids. The CDR3 region has the DNA TGTGCCAGCTCGGCAGGACAGGCAACTAATGAAAAACTGTTTTTT. This sequence encodes CASSAGQATNEKLFF.

The rearrangement uses TRBV28 and TRBJ1-1; no definite D call. Trimming removed 6 bases from V and 3 bases from J, with 8 bases in between. The CDR3 is 12 amino acids. Germline V gives CDR1 MDHEN, CDR2 SYDVKM. The CDR3 nucleotides read TGTGCCAGCAGGTCTCTAGACACTGAAGCTTTCTTT. It codes for CASRSLDTEAFF.

CDR3 protein: CASSMGFNNEQFF. The CDR3 nucleotides are TGTGCCAGTAGTATGGGTTTCAACAATGAGCAGTTCTTC. The chain couples TRBV19 to TRBJ2-1; D is unclear. CDR1 and CDR2 (germline): LNHDA, SQIVND (reference sequence). CDR3 length: 13 residues. The ends were cut back, 3 bases at V and 5 bases at J, with 8 bases in the middle.

This chain uses TRBV10-3 with TRBJ2-3, with 15 bases matching TRBD2. CDR3 length: 16 amino acids. The V gene end was trimmed by 7 bases and the J gene end by 5 bases; junction bases not matched to a gene: 7. CDR1 and CDR2 from the germline V gene are ENHRY and SYGVKD. The CDR3 here is CAITPGTSGGQDTQYF. CDR3 nucleotide sequence: TGTGCCATCACCCCCGGGACTAGCGGGGGGCAAGATACGCAGTATTTT.

This chain links TRBV28 with TRBJ1-2, with 8 positions matching TRBD1. CDR3 length equals 15 residues. Germline values: CDR1 MDHEN, CDR2 SYDVKM. The V and J ends lost 5 bases and 2 bases, in that order; junction bases with no gene match: 7. The CDR3: CASSPRWTGNYGYTF. The DNA for the CDR3 is TGTGCCAGCAGTCCCCGATGGACAGGGAACTATGGCTACACCTTC.

V usage is TRBV5-6 and J usage is TRBJ1-2; D is ambiguous. The CDR3 sequence is 12 residues long. The germline V gene encodes CDR1 SGHDT and CDR2 YYEEEE. V gave up 3 bases and J gave up 4 bases, with 7 bases separating them. CDR3 nucleotide sequence: TGTGCCAGCAGCTCGGAACCCTATGGCTACACCTTC. Encoded protein: CASSSEPYGYTF.

The rearrangement joins TRBV7-2 to TRBJ2-1; 9 bases align to TRBD1. V shed 5 bases and J 6 bases; nucleotides not matched to a gene: 5. Germline V CDR1 and CDR2: SGHTA, FQGNSA. CDR3 length: 14 amino acids. The CDR3 bases are TGTGCCAGCAGCATGGGACAGGGAGGCAATGAGCAGTTCTTC. As protein: CASSMGQGGNEQFF. Variable domain in full (rest from reference TRBV7-2 and TRBJ2-1): GAGVSQSPSNKVTEKGKDVELRCDPISGHTALYWYRQSLGQGLEFLIYFQGNSAPDKSGLPSDRFSAERTGGSVSTLTIQRTQQEDSAVYLCASSMGQGGNEQFFGPGTRLTVL.

The V gene is TRBV27, the J gene TRBJ2-3, with a tentative D call TRBD1 (5 bases). The germline V gene encodes CDR1 MNHEY and CDR2 SMNVEV (reference sequence). V dropped 5 bases and J dropped 0 bases, with 15 bases sitting between them. The CDR3 totals 16 residues. The CDR3 loop reads CASSPQTVFSTDTQYF. In nucleotides, the CDR3 is TGTGCCAGCAGTCCCCAGACAGTTTTTAGCACAGATACGCAGTATTTT.

The chain carries TRBV6-6 and TRBJ1-1, with D perhaps TRBD1 (6 bases). Germline V gene data show CDR1 as MNHNY and CDR2 as SVGAGI (reference sequence). The ends were cut back, 0 bases at V and 10 bases at J, with 12 bases in the middle. The CDR3 spans 13 residues. The CDR3 nucleotides are TGTGCCAGCAGTTACTCGGCAGGGGACGTAGCTTTCTTT. Its protein is CASSYSAGDVAFF.

V is TRBV19 and J is TRBJ1-4, with a weak D call TRBD1 (6 bases). Germline CDR1 reads LNHDA; CDR2 reads SQIVND (reference sequence). Trimming took 3 bases from V and 7 from J, leaving 15 bases between them. CDR3 length: 15 residues. This chain's CDR3 is CASSISGDQLEKLFF. In nucleotides, the CDR3 is TGTGCCAGTAGTATTTCAGGGGACCAACTTGAAAAACTGTTTTTT.

This clone was counted a single time. The chain joins TRBV15 to TRBJ1-2, with 7 bases fitting TRBD1. V was pared by 0 bases and J by 7 bases, with 14 bases of the junction left unmatched. Germline CDR1 reads LNHNV; CDR2 reads YYDKDF (reference sequence). CDR3 length: 17 amino acids. CDR3: CATSRDYWADRESGYTF. The DNA for the CDR3 is TGTGCCACCAGCAGAGATTATTGGGCCGACAGGGAGAGTGGCTACACCTTC.

The rearrangement uses TRBV13 and TRBJ2-3, with 11 bases aligning to TRBD2. The trim removed 8 bases at V and 0 bases at J, leaving 10 bases unmatched. Germline V gene data show CDR1 as PRHDT and CDR2 as FYEKMQ (reference sequence). This CDR3 spans 17 amino acids. Here the CDR3 DNA reads TGTGCCAGCTCAGAAGCTAGCGGGGGGCCTAGCACAGATACGCAGTATTTT. Translated, it gives CASSEASGGPSTDTQYF.

The chain carries TRBV4-2 and TRBJ1-2; the D is unclear. Deletions cut 0 bases from V and 1 base from J, with 12 bases between. This CDR3 spans 16 amino acids. Germline V gene data show CDR1 as LGHNA and CDR2 as YNFKEQ. The CDR3 protein is CASSQEEGLINYGYTF. CDR3 nucleotides: TGTGCCAGCAGCCAAGAAGAGGGATTAATTAACTATGGCTACACCTTC.

V and J are TRBV5-8 and TRBJ1-3; no clear D. The CDR3 consists of 16 residues. V was clipped by 0 bases and J by 0 bases, with 10 bases between them. Germline CDR1 is SGHTS and CDR2 is YDEGEE. The CDR3, as DNA: TGTGCCAGCAGCTTGGGCGAGAGAAGCTCTGGAAACACCATATATTTT. As protein: CASSLGERSSGNTIYF.

The rearrangement joins TRBV7-6 to TRBJ1-5; D perhaps matches TRBD1 (5 bases). The CDR3 sequence is 16 residues long. Trimming took off 1 base at V and 0 bases at J, with 10 bases between the two ends. The germline CDR1 and CDR2 sequences are SGHVS and FNYEAQ. The CDR3 loop is CASSLGRGDSNQPQHF. CDR3 nucleotides: TGTGCCAGCAGCTTAGGTAGGGGTGATAGCAATCAGCCCCAGCATTTT.

The rearrangement joins TRBV4-3 to TRBJ2-7; weak D call: TRBD1 (6 bases). The CDR3 is 14 residues long. The germline V and J ends were trimmed by 0 bases and 2 bases, with 8 bases remaining between them. Germline-derived CDR1 and CDR2 are LGHNA and YSLEER. The CDR3 is CASSQDKGAYEQYF. CDR3 nucleotide sequence: TGCGCCAGCAGCCAAGATAAGGGGGCCTACGAGCAGTACTTC.

The chain is built from TRBV7-2 and TRBJ1-2; 7 nucleotides match TRBD1. The CDR3 covers 16 residues. Germline CDR1 reads SGHTA; CDR2 reads FQGNSA. J was trimmed by 2 bases and V by 3 bases; bases with no gene match: 9. The CDR3 loop is CASSFRDRKINYGYTF. The CDR3 DNA reads TGTGCCAGCAGCTTCCGGGACAGAAAGATAAACTATGGCTACACCTTC.

This chain joins TRBV27 and TRBJ2-7; TRBD1 is a possible D gene (6 bases). V was pared by 6 bases and J by 2 bases, with 11 bases between. The CDR3 is made up of 13 amino acids. Germline assignment: CDR1 MNHEY and CDR2 SMNVEV (reference sequence). The CDR3 nucleotides are TGTGCCAGCAGCCAGGGGCCTCCCTACGAGCAGTACTTC. Amino acids: CASSQGPPYEQYF.

This chain joins TRBV5-4 and TRBJ2-3; 13 bases agree with TRBD2. CDR3 size: 16 residues. The ends lost 3 bases at V and 4 bases at J; junction bases unmatched: 5. Germline CDR1 reads SGHNT; CDR2 reads YYREEE (reference sequence). The CDR3 DNA reads as TGTGCCAGCAGCTCGCGGACTAGCGGGGGCTCAGATACGCAGTATTTT. This gives the protein CASSSRTSGGSDTQYF.

The genes are TRBV10-3 and TRBJ2-2, with TRBD2 matching over 13 bases. CDR3 length: 16 residues. V shed 7 bases, J shed 4 bases, and the junction held 6 bases outside the gene matches. The germline V gene encodes CDR1 ENHRY and CDR2 SYGVKD. As DNA, the CDR3 is TGTGCCATCACACCACTAGCGGGGGGGCCCACCGGGGAGCTGTTTTTT. Encoded protein: CAITPLAGGPTGELFF.

The chain joins TRBV5-1 to TRBJ2-7; 7 bases match TRBD1. Germline V gene sequence: CDR1 SGHRS, CDR2 YFSETQ. The V and J ends lost 5 bases and 0 bases, in that order; junction bases with no gene match: 8. CDR3 length: 15 residues. CDR3 loop: CASRYGTESSYEQYF. DNA for the CDR3: TGCGCCAGCAGGTACGGGACAGAGAGCTCCTACGAGCAGTACTTC.